A selection of T cell receptor beta chains follows, all from one sample in a study of T cell responses to AZD1222 COVID-19 vaccine. Assay: immunoSEQ multiplex PCR; the TCRdb copy retains only in-frame clones and omits some. The data hold more than 100,000 clones, with roughly 85% observed a single time. Sample: peripheral blood, taken 28 days after the second dose of the MenACWY control vaccine. The source of these receptors is an adult who received the MenACWY meningococcal vaccine as a control. Both conserved end residues are part of each CDR3. A D gene is named only where the DNA matches it firmly. Size is omitted from some rows. Given values are once, few, many or a class for expanded clones.

TRBJ2-2	-	-	TRBV5-1	TGCGCCAGCAGCTTGGCCCCAGGTCTCCGCGGCACCGGGGAGCTGTTTTTT	CASSLAPGLRGTGELFF
TRBJ1-6	TRBD1	-	TRBV10-2	TGCGCCAGCGCGGACAGGGGGCTTAGCTCCTATAATTCACCCCTCCACTTT	CASADRGLSSYNSPLHF
TRBJ1-1	-	-	TRBV5-1	TGCGCCAGCAGCTTGGGACGGGGGAGTCTGAACACTGAAGCTTTCTTT	CASSLGRGSLNTEAFF
TRBJ1-1	-	-	TRBV21-1	TGTGCCAGCAGCAATCTGGGCAGGGAAAATGAAAACACTGAAGCTTTCTTT	CASSNLGRENENTEAFF
TRBJ2-7	TRBD2	-	TRBV7-9	TGTGCCAGCAGCCTGACTAGCGGGAGATTCTACGAGCAGTACTTC	CASSLTSGRFYEQYF
TRBJ2-5	-	-	TRBV5-1	TGCGCCAGCAGCTTGACCATCTCGAGAGAGACCCAGTACTTC	CASSLTISRETQYF
TRBJ1-5	-	-	TRBV30	TGTGCCTGGACCCAGGGGTTCAATCAGCCCCAGCATTTT	CAWTQGFNQPQHF
TRBJ1-4	TRBD1	-	TRBV19	TGTGCCAGTAGTCTTAGGACAGGGGCAAGGGGGGGTGAAAAACTGTTTTTT	CASSLRTGARGGEKLFF
TRBJ1-5	-	-	TRBV4-1	TGCGCCAGCAGCCAAGTTGGGCAGGTCAATCAGCCCCAGCATTTT	CASSQVGQVNQPQHF
TRBJ1-1	-	-	TRBV5-4	TGTGCCAGCAGCTTGTCGGGGGGCGTAGGGAACACTGAAGCTTTCTTT	CASSLSGGVGNTEAFF
TRBJ2-7	TRBD2	once	TRBV4-2	TGTGCCAGCAGCCCACTCGGACTAGGAATCTACGAGCAGTACTTC	CASSPLGLGIYEQYF
TRBJ1-2	-	-	TRBV5-5	TGTGCCAGCAGCTTGGATAGGAGGGACGTCTATGGCTACACCTTC	CASSLDRRDVYGYTF
TRBJ1-2	-	-	TRBV11-2	TGTGCCAGCAGCTCCCTTAATCGGGACAACTATGGCTACACCTTC	CASSSLNRDNYGYTF
TRBJ1-6	TRBD1	-	TRBV6-1	TGTGCCAGCAGTGAACCTATCGGACAGGGGAATTCACCCCTCCACTTT	CASSEPIGQGNSPLHF
TRBJ1-1	TRBD1	-	TRBV20-1	TGCAGTGCCACAGGGGGCATTGAAGCTTTCTTT	CSATGGIEAFF
TRBJ2-1	TRBD1	-	TRBV12-3/TRBV12-4	TGTGCCAGCGGGGACAGGGGTTACAATGAGCAGTTCTTC	CASGDRGYNEQFF
TRBJ1-1	-	-	TRBV5-1	TGCGCCAGCAGACCCCAGGGGTCGGCGAAAATGAACACTGAAGCTTTCTTT	CASRPQGSAKMNTEAFF
TRBJ2-3	-	-	TRBV11-1	TGTGCCAGCAGCCCTGAGGAGCGGAGCACAGATACGCAGTATTTT	CASSPEERSTDTQYF
TRBJ2-3	-	once	TRBV11-1	TGTGCCAGCAGCTTATGGAGAGATACGCAGTATTTT	CASSLWRDTQYF
TRBJ2-3	TRBD1	-	TRBV2	TGTGCCAGCAGTCCACAGGGGTGGAGAACAGATACGCAGTATTTT	CASSPQGWRTDTQYF
TRBJ2-2	-	-	TRBV30	TGTGCCTGGGGCTGGGCCGGGGAGCTGTTTTTT	CAWGWAGELFF
TRBJ2-5	-	once	TRBV12-3/TRBV12-4	TGTGCCAGCAGTTTCGCGACGGGGGAGACCCAGTACTTC	CASSFATGETQYF
TRBJ1-5	-	once	TRBV7-8	TGTGCCAGCAGCCCAGGCGATCGCAATCAGCCCCAGCATTTT	CASSPGDRNQPQHF
TRBJ2-2	TRBD1	once	TRBV27	TGTGCCAGCAGTCGGGACAGGGGAGACACCGGGGAGCTGTTTTTT	CASSRDRGDTGELFF
TRBJ2-3	-	once	TRBV5-1	TGCGCCAGCAGCCGGGGAGAAACAGATACGCAGTATTTT	CASSRGETDTQYF
TRBJ1-1	-	-	TRBV5-1	TGCGCCAGCAGCTGGGATGGGTGGGAGGTCACTGAAGCTTTCTTT	CASSWDGWEVTEAFF
TRBJ2-5	-	-	TRBV28	TGTGCCAGCAATCCGGGGAGGTTGTACCAAGAGACCCAGTACTTC	CASNPGRLYQETQYF
TRBJ1-6	-	-	TRBV7-2	TGTGCCAGCAGCTTAGTTCGGGATTATAATTCACCCCTCCACTTT	CASSLVRDYNSPLHF
TRBJ1-5	TRBD1	-	TRBV24-1	TGTGCCACCTCGGTAGGGGACAGGGGAACCAATCAGCCCCAGCATTTT	CATSVGDRGTNQPQHF
TRBJ1-1	TRBD1	-	TRBV5-1	TGCGCCAGCAGACCTACAGGGGGAACCATGAACACTGAAGCTTTCTTT	CASRPTGGTMNTEAFF
TRBJ2-2	-	-	TRBV5-4	TGTGCCAGCAGCTTGGACGGGACTGGGACCGGGGAGCTGTTTTTT	CASSLDGTGTGELFF
TRBJ2-5	-	-	TRBV10-3	TGTGCCATCAGGGGCCTGGAGACCCAGTACTTC	CAIRGLETQYF
TRBJ2-7	TRBD2	-	TRBV28	TGTGCCAGCAGTTTGAGACAGGGGAGTAGCGGGAGGGGAAACGAGCAGTACTTC	CASSLRQGSSGRGNEQYF